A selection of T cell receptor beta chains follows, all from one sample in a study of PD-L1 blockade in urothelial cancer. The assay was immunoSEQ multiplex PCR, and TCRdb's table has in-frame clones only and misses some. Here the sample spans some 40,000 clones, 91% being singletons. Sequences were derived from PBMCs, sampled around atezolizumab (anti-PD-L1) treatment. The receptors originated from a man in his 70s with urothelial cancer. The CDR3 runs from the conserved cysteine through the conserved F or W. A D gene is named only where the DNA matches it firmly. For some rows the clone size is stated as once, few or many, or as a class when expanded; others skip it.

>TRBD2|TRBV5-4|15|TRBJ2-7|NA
CASSSGTSGSYEQYF
TGTGCCAGCAGCTCCGGGACTAGCGGGTCCTACGAGCAGTACTTC
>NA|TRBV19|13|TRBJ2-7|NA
CASSHPQAYEQYF
TGTGCCAGTAGCCATCCACAGGCCTACGAGCAGTACTTC
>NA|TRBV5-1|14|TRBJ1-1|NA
CASSSLRVGTEAFF
TGCGCCAGCAGCTCGCTCAGGGTGGGGACTGAAGCTTTCTTT
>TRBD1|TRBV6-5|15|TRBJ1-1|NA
CASSYGRTGGTEAFF
TGTGCCAGCAGTTACGGTCGGACAGGCGGTACTGAAGCTTTCTTT
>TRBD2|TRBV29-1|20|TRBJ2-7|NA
CSVAARPKTSGSSNSYEQYF
TGCAGCGTTGCGGCTAGGCCGAAGACTAGCGGGAGCTCGAACTCCTACGAGCAGTACTTC
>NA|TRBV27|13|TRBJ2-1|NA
CASSWGEYNEQFF
TGTGCCAGCAGTTGGGGAGAGTACAATGAGCAGTTCTTC
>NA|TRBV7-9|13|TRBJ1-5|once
CASSLGAHQPQHF
TGTGCCAGCAGCTTAGGGGCCCATCAGCCCCAGCATTTT
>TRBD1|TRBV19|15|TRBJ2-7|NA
CASSHVGTAVYEQYF
TGTGCCAGTAGTCATGTCGGGACAGCTGTCTACGAGCAGTACTTC
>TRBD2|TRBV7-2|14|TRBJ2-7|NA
CASSSGTSGNEQYF
TGTGCCAGCAGCTCTGGGACTAGCGGGAACGAGCAGTACTTC
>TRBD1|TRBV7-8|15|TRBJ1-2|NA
CASSFLHGQADGYTF
TGTGCCAGCAGCTTCTTACATGGACAGGCCGATGGCTACACCTTC
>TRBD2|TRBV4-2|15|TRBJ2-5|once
CASSQELAVQETQYF
TGTGCCAGCAGCCAAGAACTAGCGGTACAAGAGACCCAGTACTTC
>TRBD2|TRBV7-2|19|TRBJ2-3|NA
CASSSFGLAGGPSTDTQYF
TGTGCCAGCAGCTCCTTTGGACTAGCGGGAGGGCCTAGTACAGATACGCAGTATTTT
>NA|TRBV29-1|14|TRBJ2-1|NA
CSVEGQSSYNEQFF
TGCAGCGTTGAGGGGCAGAGCTCCTACAATGAGCAGTTCTTC
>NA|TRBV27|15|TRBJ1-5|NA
CASSLYGTRGQPQHF
TGTGCCAGCAGTTTATATGGGACACGCGGTCAGCCCCAGCATTTT
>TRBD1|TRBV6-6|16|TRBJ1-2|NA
CASSQSGQGADYGYTF
TGTGCCAGCAGTCAATCGGGACAGGGGGCTGACTATGGCTACACCTTC
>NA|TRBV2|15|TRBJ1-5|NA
CASSYDNPSNQPQHF
TGTGCCAGCAGTTATGACAACCCTAGCAATCAGCCCCAGCATTTT
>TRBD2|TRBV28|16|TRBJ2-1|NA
CASSLPAAGGRNEQFF
TGTGCCAGCAGTTTACCCGCAGCGGGAGGGCGGAATGAGCAGTTCTTC
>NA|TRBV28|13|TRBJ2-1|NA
CARSQGSYNEQFF
TGTGCCAGATCCCAGGGTTCCTACAATGAGCAGTTCTTC
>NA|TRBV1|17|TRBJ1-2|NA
CTSSQDVTGYNIGGYTF
TGCACCAGCAGCCAAGATGTGACAGGGTATAATATCGGAGGCTACACCTTC
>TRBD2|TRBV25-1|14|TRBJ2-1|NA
CASSFSGSGNEQFF
TGTGCCAGCAGTTTTAGCGGGAGTGGGAATGAGCAGTTCTTC
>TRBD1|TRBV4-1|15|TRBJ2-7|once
CASSQAGTGGWEQYF
TGCGCCAGCAGCCAAGCCGGGACAGGGGGCTGGGAGCAGTACTTC
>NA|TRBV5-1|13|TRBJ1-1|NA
CASSRSTDTEAFF
TGCGCCAGCAGCAGATCCACGGACACTGAAGCTTTCTTT
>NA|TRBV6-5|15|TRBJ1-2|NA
CASSYSISVSYGYTF
TGTGCCAGCAGTTACTCGATTTCGGTGTCCTATGGCTACACCTTC
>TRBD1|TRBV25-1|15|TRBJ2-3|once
CASSDPLGGADTQYF
TGTGCCAGCAGTGACCCCTTAGGGGGCGCAGATACGCAGTATTTT
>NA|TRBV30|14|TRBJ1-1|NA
CAWIGGAAYTEAFF
TGTGCCTGGATAGGAGGGGCAGCTTACACTGAAGCTTTCTTT
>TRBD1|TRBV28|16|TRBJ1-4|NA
CASIPMVRTGYEKLFF
TGTGCCAGCATCCCCATGGTCCGGACAGGTTATGAAAAACTGTTTTTT
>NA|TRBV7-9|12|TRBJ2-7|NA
CASSIQSGEQYF
TGTGCCAGCAGTATCCAGTCGGGCGAGCAGTACTTC
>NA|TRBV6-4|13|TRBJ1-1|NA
CASSHDGDTEAFF
TGTGCCAGCAGTCATGACGGAGACACTGAAGCTTTCTTT
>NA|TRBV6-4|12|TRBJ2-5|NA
CASSEGVETQYF
TGTGCCAGCAGTGAGGGCGTAGAGACCCAGTACTTC
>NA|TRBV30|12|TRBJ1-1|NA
CAWVGAYTEAFF
TGTGCCTGGGTTGGGGCCTACACTGAAGCTTTCTTT
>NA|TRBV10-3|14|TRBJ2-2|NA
CATLEGPGTGELFF
TGTGCCACCCTGGAGGGTCCGGGGACCGGGGAGCTGTTTTTT
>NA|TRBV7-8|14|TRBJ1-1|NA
CASTPGGGNTEAFF
TGTGCCAGCACCCCCGGGGGGGGGAACACTGAAGCTTTCTTT
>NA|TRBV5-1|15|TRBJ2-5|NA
CASSLAPGHQETQYF
TGCGCCAGCAGCTTGGCCCCAGGGCACCAAGAGACCCAGTACTTC
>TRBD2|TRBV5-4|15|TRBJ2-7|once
CASSPPGLANHEQYF
TGTGCCAGCAGCCCTCCGGGACTAGCGAACCACGAGCAGTACTTC
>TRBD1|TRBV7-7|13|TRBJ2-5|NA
CASSPDRSQTQYF
TGTGCCAGCAGTCCGGACAGGTCCCAGACCCAGTACTTC
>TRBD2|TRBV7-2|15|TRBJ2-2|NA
CASSYRLAGAGELFF
TGTGCCAGCAGCTACCGACTAGCGGGAGCTGGGGAGCTGTTTTTT
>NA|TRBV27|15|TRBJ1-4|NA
CASSPNTGGGEKLFF
TGTGCCAGCAGTCCCAACACGGGTGGCGGTGAAAAACTGTTTTTT
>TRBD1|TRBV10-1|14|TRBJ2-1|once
CASSRDRGFNEQFF
TGCGCCAGCTCCCGGGACAGGGGGTTCAATGAGCAGTTCTTC
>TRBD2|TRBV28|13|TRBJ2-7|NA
CASSSPSGYEQYF
TGTGCCAGCAGTTCTCCTAGCGGATACGAGCAGTACTTC
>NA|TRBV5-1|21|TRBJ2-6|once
CASSAPTGRVLRGSGANVLTF
TGCGCCAGCAGCGCTCCGACAGGTCGCGTTCTTCGGGGCTCTGGGGCCAACGTCCTGACTTTC
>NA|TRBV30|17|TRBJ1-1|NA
CAWRSQRSYGANTEAFF
TGTGCCTGGAGATCTCAACGGAGTTATGGGGCTAACACTGAAGCTTTCTTT
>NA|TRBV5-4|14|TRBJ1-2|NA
CASSLDTEYYGYTF
TGTGCCAGCAGCTTGGATACAGAATACTATGGCTACACCTTC
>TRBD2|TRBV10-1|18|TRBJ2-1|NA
CASSESKGLAGKGNEQFF
TGCGCCAGCAGTGAGTCGAAGGGACTAGCGGGAAAGGGCAATGAGCAGTTCTTC
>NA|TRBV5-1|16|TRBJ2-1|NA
CASSLGWEAGYNEQFF
TGCGCCAGCAGCTTGGGGTGGGAGGCGGGGTACAATGAGCAGTTCTTC
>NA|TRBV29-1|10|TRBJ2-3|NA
CSVSLDTQYF
TGCAGCGTGAGTTTGGATACGCAGTATTTT
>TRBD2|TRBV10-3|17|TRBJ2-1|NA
CAISESPSGISGNEQFF
TGTGCCATCAGTGAGTCGCCTAGCGGGATATCTGGGAATGAGCAGTTCTTC
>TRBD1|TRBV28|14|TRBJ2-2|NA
CASRGQGATGELFF
TGTGCCAGCAGAGGACAGGGGGCAACCGGGGAGCTGTTTTTT
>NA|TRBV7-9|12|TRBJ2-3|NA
CASSLDSDTQYF
TGTGCCAGCAGTCTAGATTCAGATACGCAGTATTTT
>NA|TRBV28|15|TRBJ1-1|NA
CASSLGGAGDTEAFF
TGTGCCAGCAGTTTAGGGGGCGCCGGGGACACTGAAGCTTTCTTT
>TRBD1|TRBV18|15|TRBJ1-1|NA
CASSPGTGSHTEAFF
TGTGCCAGCTCACCAGGGACAGGAAGCCACACTGAAGCTTTCTTT